Described below is a single T cell receptor beta chain sequence and its context. The length of the CDR3 is 15 residues. Germline V gene lookup returns CDR1 SGHTA and CDR2 FQGNSA. V was trimmed by 4 bases and J by 4 bases, leaving 13 bases between them. This specimen belongs to a study of T cell changes during pregnancy in multiple sclerosis. Some clones are missing from TCRdb's copy, which holds only in-frame ones; the method was immunoSEQ multiplex PCR. Of tens of thousands of clones detected, around 85% appear once; the ten largest clones hold 0.38%. V gene TRBV7-2 combines with J gene TRBJ1-4; unclear D gene. The material was CD4+ T cells from peripheral blood mononuclear cells, obtained in the third trimester of pregnancy. The receptor was derived from a female donor with multiple sclerosis, enrolled in a pregnancy study. Written as DNA, the CDR3 is TGTGCCAGCAGCTCGGGTGCTCACCTTAATGAAAAACTGTTTTTT. Its translation is CASSSGAHLNEKLFF.